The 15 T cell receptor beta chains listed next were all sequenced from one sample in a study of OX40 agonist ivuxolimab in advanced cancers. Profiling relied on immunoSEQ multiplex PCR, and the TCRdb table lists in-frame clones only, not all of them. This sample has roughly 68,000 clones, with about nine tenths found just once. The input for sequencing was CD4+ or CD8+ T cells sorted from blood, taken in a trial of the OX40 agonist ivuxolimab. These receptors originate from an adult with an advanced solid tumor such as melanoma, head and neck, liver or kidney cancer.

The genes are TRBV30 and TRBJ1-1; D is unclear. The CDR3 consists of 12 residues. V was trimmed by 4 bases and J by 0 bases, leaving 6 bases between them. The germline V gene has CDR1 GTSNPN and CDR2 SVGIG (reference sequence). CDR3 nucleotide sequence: TGTGCCTGGAACCTCATGAACACTGAAGCTTTCTTT. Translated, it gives CAWNLMNTEAFF.

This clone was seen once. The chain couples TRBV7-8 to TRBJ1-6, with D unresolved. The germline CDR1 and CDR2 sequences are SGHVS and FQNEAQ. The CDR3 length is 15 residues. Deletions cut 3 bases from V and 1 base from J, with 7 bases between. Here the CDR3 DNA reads TGTGCCAGCAGCTTTATTGGGTCCTATAATTCACCCCTCCACTTT. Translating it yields CASSFIGSYNSPLHF.

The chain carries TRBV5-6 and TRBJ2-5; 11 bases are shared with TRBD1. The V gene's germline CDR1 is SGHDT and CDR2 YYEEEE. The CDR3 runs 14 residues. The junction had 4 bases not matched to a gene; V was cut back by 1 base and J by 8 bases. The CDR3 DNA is TGTGCCAGCAGCTTGCGGACAGGGGGCGATACCCAGTACTTC. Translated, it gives CASSLRTGGDTQYF.

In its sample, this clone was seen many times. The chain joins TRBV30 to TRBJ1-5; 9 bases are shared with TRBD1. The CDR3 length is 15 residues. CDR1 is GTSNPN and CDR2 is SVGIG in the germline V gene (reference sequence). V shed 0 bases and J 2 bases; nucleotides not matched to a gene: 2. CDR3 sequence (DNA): TGTGCCTGGAGTGTAGGGGACAGGGGCAATCAGCCCCAGCATTTT. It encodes CAWSVGDRGNQPQHF.

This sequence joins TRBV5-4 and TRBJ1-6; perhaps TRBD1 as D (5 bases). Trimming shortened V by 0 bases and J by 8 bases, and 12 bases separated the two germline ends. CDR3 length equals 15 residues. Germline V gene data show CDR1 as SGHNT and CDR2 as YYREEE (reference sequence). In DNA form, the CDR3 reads TGTGCCAGCAGCTTGGGAGTAGGGGATGATTCACCCCTCCACTTT. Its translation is CASSLGVGDDSPLHF.

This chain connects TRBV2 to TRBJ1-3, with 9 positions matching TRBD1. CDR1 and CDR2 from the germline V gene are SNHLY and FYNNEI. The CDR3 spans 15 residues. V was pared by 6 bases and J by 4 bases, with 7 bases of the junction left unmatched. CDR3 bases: TGTGCCAGCAGAGCCGGGACAGGGAAAGGAAACACCATATATTTT. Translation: CASRAGTGKGNTIYF.

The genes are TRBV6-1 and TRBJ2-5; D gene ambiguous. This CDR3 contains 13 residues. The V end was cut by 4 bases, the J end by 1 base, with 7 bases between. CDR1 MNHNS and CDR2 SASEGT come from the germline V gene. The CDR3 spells CASSVKTQETQYF. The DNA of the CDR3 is TGTGCCAGCAGTGTCAAAACCCAAGAGACCCAGTACTTC.

CDR3 sequence reads: CASGLITLAGAGYGYTF. CDR3 coding DNA: TGTGCTAGTGGTTTGATAACGCTGGCAGGGGCAGGCTATGGCTACACCTTC. This chain uses TRBV12-5 with TRBJ1-2; D may be TRBD1 (6 bases). With 2 bases removed from V and 4 bases from J, the gap between germline ends came to 20 bases. Germline-derived CDR1 and CDR2 are LGHNT and FRNRAP. The CDR3 consists of 17 residues.

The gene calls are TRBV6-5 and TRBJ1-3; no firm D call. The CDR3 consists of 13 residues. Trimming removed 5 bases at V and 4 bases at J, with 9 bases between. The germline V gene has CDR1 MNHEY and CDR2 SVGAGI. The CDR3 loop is CASSPGIGNTIYF. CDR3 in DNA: TGTGCCAGCAGTCCTGGAATCGGAAACACCATATATTTT.

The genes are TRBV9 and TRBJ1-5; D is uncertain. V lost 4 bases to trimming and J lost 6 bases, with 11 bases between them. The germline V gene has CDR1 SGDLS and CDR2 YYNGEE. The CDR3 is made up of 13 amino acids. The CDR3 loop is CASSPEGTQPQHF. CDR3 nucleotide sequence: TGTGCCAGCAGCCCCGAGGGAACTCAGCCCCAGCATTTT.

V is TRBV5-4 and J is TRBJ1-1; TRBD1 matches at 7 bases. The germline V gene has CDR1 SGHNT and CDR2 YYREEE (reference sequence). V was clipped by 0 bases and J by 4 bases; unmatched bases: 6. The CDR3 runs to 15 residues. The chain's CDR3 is CASSLDRGLSTEAFF. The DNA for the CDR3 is TGTGCCAGCAGCTTGGATAGGGGGCTTAGCACTGAAGCTTTCTTT.

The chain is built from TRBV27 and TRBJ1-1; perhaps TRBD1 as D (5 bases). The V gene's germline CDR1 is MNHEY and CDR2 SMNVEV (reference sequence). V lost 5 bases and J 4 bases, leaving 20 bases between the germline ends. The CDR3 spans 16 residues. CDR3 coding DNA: TGTGCCAGCAGTCCCCGGTTAACGTCTGGGGGCACTGAAGCTTTCTTT. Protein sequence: CASSPRLTSGGTEAFF.

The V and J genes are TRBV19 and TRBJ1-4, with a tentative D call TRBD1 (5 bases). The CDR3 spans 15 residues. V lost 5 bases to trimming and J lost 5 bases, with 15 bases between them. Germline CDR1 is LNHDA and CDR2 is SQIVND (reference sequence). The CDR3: CASSSRQRGNEKLFF. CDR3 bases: TGTGCCAGTAGTTCGAGACAGCGGGGGAATGAAAAACTGTTTTTT.

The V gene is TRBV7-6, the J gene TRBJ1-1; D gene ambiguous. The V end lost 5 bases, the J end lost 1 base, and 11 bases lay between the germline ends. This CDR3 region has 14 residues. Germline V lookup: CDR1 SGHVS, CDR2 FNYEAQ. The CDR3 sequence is CASSPSPGNTEAFF. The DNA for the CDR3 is TGTGCCAGCAGCCCCTCCCCCGGGAACACTGAAGCTTTCTTT.

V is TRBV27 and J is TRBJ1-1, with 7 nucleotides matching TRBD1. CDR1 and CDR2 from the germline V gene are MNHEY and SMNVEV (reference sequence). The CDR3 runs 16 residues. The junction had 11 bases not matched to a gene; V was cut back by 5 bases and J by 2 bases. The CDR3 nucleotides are TGTGCCAGCAGTAGTGTGACAGGGACGTATAACACTGAAGCTTTCTTT. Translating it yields CASSSVTGTYNTEAFF.